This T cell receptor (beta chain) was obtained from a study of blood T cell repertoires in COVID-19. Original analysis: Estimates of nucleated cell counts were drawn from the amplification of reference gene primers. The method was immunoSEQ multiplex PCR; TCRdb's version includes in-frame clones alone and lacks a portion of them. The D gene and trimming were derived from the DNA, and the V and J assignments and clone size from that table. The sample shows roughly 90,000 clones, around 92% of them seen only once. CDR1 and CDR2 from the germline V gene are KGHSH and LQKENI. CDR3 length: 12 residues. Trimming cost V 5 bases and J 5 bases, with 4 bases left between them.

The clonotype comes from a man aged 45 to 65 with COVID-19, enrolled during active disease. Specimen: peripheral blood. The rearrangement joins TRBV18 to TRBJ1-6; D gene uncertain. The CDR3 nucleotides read TGTGCCAGCTCAGCTAATAATTCACCCCTCCACTTT. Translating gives CASSANNSPLHF.